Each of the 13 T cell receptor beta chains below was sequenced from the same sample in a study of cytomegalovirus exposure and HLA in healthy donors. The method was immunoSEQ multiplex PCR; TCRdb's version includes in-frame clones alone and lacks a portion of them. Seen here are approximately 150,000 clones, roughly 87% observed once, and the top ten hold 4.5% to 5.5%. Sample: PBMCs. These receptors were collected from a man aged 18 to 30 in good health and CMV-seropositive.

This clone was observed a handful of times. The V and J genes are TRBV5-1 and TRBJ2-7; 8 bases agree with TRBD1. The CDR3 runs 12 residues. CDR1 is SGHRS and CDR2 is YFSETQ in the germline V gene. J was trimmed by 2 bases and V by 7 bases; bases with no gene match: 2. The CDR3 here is CASQDRAYEQYF. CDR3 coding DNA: TGCGCCAGCCAGGACAGGGCCTACGAGCAGTACTTC.

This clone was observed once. This CDR3 is CASSFPSAGGPDTQYF. In DNA, the CDR3 is TGTGCCAGCAGTTTTCCTTCAGCGGGAGGCCCTGATACGCAGTATTTT. The V and J genes are TRBV27 and TRBJ2-3; 9 bases agree with TRBD2. Germline assignment: CDR1 MNHEY and CDR2 SMNVEV (reference sequence). The CDR3 has 16 residues. J was trimmed by 6 bases and V by 3 bases; bases with no gene match: 10.

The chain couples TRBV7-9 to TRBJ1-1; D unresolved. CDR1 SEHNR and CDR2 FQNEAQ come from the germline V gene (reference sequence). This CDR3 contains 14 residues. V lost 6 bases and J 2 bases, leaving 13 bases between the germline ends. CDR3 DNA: TGTGCCAGCAGACCTCAGGTCCCCAACACTGAAGCTTTCTTT. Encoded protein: CASRPQVPNTEAFF. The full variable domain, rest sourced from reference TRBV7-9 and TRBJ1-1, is DTGVSQNPRHKITKRGQNVTFRCDPISEHNRLYWYRQTLGQGPEFLTYFQNEAQLEKSRLLSDRFSAERPKGSFSTLEIQRTEQGDSAMYLCASRPQVPNTEAFFGQGTRLTVV.

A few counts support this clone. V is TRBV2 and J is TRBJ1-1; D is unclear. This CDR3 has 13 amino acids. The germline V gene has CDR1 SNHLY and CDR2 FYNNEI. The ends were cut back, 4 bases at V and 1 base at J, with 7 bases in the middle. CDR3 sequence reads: CASSGLRNTEAFF. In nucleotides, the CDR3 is TGTGCCAGCAGTGGTCTGAGGAACACTGAAGCTTTCTTT.

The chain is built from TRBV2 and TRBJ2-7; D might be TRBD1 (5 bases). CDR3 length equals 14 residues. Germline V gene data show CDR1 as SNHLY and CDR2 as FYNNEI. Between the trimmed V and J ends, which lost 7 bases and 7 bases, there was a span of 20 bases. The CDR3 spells CASIPTPGMGEQYF. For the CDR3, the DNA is TGTGCCAGCATCCCTACCCCAGGGATGGGGGAGCAGTACTTC. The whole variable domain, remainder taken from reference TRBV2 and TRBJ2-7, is EPEVTQTPSHQVTQMGQEVILRCVPISNHLYFYWYRQILGQKVEFLVSFYNNEISEKSEIFDDQFSVERPDGSNFTLKIRSTKLEDSAMYFCASIPTPGMGEQYFGPGTRLTVT.

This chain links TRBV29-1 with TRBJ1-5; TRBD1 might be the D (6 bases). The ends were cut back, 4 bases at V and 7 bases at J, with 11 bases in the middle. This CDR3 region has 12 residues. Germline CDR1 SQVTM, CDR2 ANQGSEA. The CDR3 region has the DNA TGCAGCGTTGCACAGGGAAAGCAGCCCCAGCATTTT. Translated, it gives CSVAQGKQPQHF.

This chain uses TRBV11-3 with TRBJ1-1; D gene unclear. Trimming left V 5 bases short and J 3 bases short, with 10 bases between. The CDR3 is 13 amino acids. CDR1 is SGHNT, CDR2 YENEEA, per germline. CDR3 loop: CASSPSGDTEAFF. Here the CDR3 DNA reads TGTGCCAGCAGCCCCTCCGGGGACACTGAAGCTTTCTTT.

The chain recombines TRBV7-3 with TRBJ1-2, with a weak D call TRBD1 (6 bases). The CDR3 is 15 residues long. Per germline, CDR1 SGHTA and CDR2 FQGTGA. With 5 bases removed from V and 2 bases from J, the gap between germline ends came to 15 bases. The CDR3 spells CASSARQVANYGYTF. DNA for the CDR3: TGTGCCAGCAGCGCTAGACAGGTCGCCAACTATGGCTACACCTTC.

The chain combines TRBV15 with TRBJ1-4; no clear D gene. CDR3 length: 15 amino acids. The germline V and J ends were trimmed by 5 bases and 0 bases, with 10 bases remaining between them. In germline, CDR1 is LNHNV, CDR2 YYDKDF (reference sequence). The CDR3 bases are TGTGCCACCAGCTATTCATCGGCAACTAATGAAAAACTGTTTTTT. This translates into CATSYSSATNEKLFF.

In nucleotides, the CDR3 is TGTGCCAGCAGCTTCGAGGGATGGTCACCCCTCCACTTT. Translating gives CASSFEGWSPLHF. The chain carries TRBV7-2 and TRBJ1-6; D uncertain. This CDR3 is built from 13 residues. The germline gives CDR1 SGHTA, CDR2 FQGNSA. V lost 3 bases to trimming and J lost 10 bases, with 10 bases between them.

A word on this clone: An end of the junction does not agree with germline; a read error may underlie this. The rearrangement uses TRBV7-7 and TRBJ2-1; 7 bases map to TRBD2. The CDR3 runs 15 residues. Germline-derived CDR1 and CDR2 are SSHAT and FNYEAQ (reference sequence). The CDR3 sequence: CASSRGDSSYNEQFF. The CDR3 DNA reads TGTGCTAGCAGCCGGGGGGATAGCTCCTACAATGAGCAGTTCTTC. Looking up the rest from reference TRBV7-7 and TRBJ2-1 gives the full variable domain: GAGVSQSPRYKVTKRGQDVTLRCDPISSHATLYWYQQALGQGPEFLTYFNYEAQPDKSGLPSDRFSAERPEGSISTLTIQRTEQRDSAMYRCASSRGDSSYNEQFFGPGTRLTVL.

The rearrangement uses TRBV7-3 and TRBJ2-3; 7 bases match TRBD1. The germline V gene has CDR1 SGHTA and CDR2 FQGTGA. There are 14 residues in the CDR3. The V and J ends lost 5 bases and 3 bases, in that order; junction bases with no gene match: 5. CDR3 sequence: CASSRDRETDTQYF. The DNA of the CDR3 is TGTGCCAGCAGCCGGGACAGAGAGACAGATACGCAGTATTTT.

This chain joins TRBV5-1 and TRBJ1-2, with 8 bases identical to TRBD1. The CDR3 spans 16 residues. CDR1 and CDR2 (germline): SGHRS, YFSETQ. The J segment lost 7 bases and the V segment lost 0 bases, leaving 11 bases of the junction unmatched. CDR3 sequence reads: CASSLGQGQGVGGYTF. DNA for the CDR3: TGCGCCAGCAGCTTGGGACAAGGACAGGGTGTTGGTGGCTACACCTTC. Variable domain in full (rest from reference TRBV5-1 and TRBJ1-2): KAGVTQTPRYLIKTRGQQVTLSCSPISGHRSVSWYQQTPGQGLQFLFEYFSETQRNKGNFPGRFSGRQFSNSRSEMNVSTLELGDSALYLCASSLGQGQGVGGYTFGSGTRLTVV.